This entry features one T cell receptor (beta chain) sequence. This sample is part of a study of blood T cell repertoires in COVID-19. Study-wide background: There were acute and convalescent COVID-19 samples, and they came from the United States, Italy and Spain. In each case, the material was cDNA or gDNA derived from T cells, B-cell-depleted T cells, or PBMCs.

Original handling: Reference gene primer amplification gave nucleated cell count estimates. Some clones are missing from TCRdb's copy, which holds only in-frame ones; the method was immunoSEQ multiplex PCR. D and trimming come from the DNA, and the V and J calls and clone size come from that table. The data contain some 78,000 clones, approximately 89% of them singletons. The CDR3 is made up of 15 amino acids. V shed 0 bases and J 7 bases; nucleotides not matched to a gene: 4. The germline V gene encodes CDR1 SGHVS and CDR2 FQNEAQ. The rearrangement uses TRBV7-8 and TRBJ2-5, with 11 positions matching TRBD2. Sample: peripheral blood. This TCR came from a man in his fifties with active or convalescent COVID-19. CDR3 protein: CASSLARLAGRTQYF. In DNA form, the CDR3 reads TGTGCCAGCAGCTTAGCGAGACTAGCGGGGAGGACCCAGTACTTC.